This record covers a single T cell receptor (beta chain). The germline V gene has CDR1 MNHEY and CDR2 SVGAGI. J was trimmed by 4 bases and V by 2 bases; bases with no gene match: 5. The CDR3 is 16 amino acids. The data stem from a study of memory CD4+ T cells and cytomegalovirus serostatus. Study background: This sample comes from healthy Belgian adults, roughly 9 CMV seropositive, 24 seronegative.

Data came from immunoSEQ multiplex PCR; TCRdb stores just in-frame clones and leaves some out. The table has some 40,000 clones, 70% to 85% seen once. Single viable CD3+CD4+CD8-CD45RO+ cells were sorted as the memory CD4+ T cells. The sequence was obtained from an adult in good health and CMV-seropositive. This sequence joins TRBV6-5 and TRBJ2-3, with 11 bases that match TRBD1. The sequenced sample was memory CD4+ T cells from blood. The CDR3 sequence: CASSYGQGARADTQYF. CDR3 DNA: TGTGCCAGCAGTTACGGACAGGGGGCGCGGGCAGATACGCAGTATTTT.